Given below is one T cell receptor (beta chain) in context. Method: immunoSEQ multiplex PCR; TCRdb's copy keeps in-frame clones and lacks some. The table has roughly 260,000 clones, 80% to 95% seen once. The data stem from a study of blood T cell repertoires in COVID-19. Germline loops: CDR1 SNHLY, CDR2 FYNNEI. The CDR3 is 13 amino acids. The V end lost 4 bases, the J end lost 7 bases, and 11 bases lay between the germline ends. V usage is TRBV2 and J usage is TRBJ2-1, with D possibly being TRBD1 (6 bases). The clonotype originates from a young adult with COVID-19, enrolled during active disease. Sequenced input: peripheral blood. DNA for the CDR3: TGTGCCAGCAGTGGTGGGACATCTAATGAGCAGTTCTTC. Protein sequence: CASSGGTSNEQFF.